This T cell receptor (beta chain) was recorded in a study of T cells expressing NK-cell markers (TCRdb year 2020). In terms of the full investigation: Three sorted T-cell subsets (CD3+CD56+NKG2C+, CD3+CD56+NKG2C- and CD3+CD56-NKG2C+) from 7 to 9 donors had their TCR beta-chain repertoires profiled. Sequencing of the libraries produced 2 x 150 bp reads on Illumina HiSeq 2000/2500, MiSeq or NextSeq. All eight donors whose samples were sequenced were randomly selected healthy volunteers, three of them men and five women. Of the eight sequenced donors, seven were found to be HCMV-seropositive and one was found to be HCMV-seronegative. The study at large found these results: Those dominant clonotypes were again the most abundant among CD3+CD56-NKG2C+ cells in a handful of donors, at roughly 25-65%. In roughly six donors, the dominant CD3+CD56+NKG2C+ clonotypes ranked among the top 10 CD8+ clonotypes, making up 1.0-7.0% of CD8+ T cells. It remained unclear whether the expanded NKG2C-expressing T cell clones were specific for HCMV antigens.

The CDR3 contains 14 residues, cysteine and phenylalanine counted. A DNA sequence was not provided. Looking up the germline V gene (reference sequence) yields CDR1 DFQATT and CDR2 SNEGSKA. Reads for this sample came from an Illumina HiSeq 2000. TCR beta cDNA libraries were prepared using 5'RACE template switching, which introduced a universal primer site and unique molecular identifiers. Priming for cDNA synthesis came from the TCR beta constant segment, and two successive PCR amplification steps followed. Concerning the study's data processing: MIGEC was used to demultiplex reads and group reads by UMI, and MiTCR was used to assemble and quantify clonotypes. Only TCR cDNA sequences supported by at least two reads were kept to exclude erroneous sequences. Downstream repertoire analysis used the tcR package, and clonotypes were matched across fractions by CDR3 nucleotide sequence plus V segment. Antigen specificity was annotated against VDJdb with VDJmatch, allowing one amino acid substitution in CDR3. Reads reprocessed by TCRdb are summarized as one entry per CDR3 protein sequence, and DNA is absent. TCRdb, not the original authors, processed these V and J calls. Per the sample table, the count is 250,000 to 300,000 distinct CDR3 sequences. Clones ranked in the top ten supply under 0.5% of the sample.

With regard to this clonotype: The antigen it recognizes is unknown.

A commercial ELISA kit detecting HCMV-specific IgG in serum was used to determine HCMV serostatus. Ficoll density gradient centrifugation was used to isolate peripheral blood mononuclear cells from blood. Recombination linked TRBV20-1 to TRBJ1-2. The receptor was isolated from a young man in good health. Donor details come from another sample of the same person, matched by shared clones. Sample: blood T cells: a sorted CD56 or NKG2C T cell subset, CD4+ or CD8+ T cells, or bulk PBMC T cells (not recorded which). CDR3 region: CSARVYGANYGYTF.